These T cell receptor beta chains were read from a single sample in a study of CD8+ T cells in alopecia areata. Only in-frame clones appear in the TCRdb table, and some are missing; sequencing was by immunoSEQ multiplex PCR. The sample yields about 11,000 clones, roughly 62% seen once. Sequences were derived from skin, sampled at week 0. The receptors here all came from a human donor with alopecia areata. Each CDR3 is given with its conserved first and last residue. The D gene is left open where the match is weak. Some rows have no size entry. The others give once, few or many, or a class for an expanded clone.

>TRBD2|TRBJ2-3|.|TRBV6-1
CASSELAGATDTQYF
TGTGCCAGCAGTGAACTAGCGGGGGCCACAGATACGCAGTATTTT
>.|TRBJ1-5|.|TRBV30
CAWGRDGQPQHF
TGTGCCTGGGGCAGGGACGGCCAGCCCCAGCATTTT
>.|TRBJ1-1|.|TRBV11-2
CASSLGRRRGAEAFF
TGTGCCAGCAGCTTAGGACGGAGGAGGGGGGCTGAAGCTTTCTTT
>.|TRBJ1-2|few|TRBV14
CASSQRPRVGGYTF
TGTGCCAGCAGCCAAAGGCCGAGGGTGGGAGGCTACACCTTC
>.|TRBJ2-1|.|TRBV6-1
CASRHRDKYNEQFF
TGTGCCAGCAGGCACCGGGACAAGTACAATGAGCAGTTCTTC
>.|TRBJ2-1|.|TRBV4-1
CASSQEGDEQFF
TGCGCCAGCAGCCAAGAGGGGGATGAGCAGTTCTTC
>.|TRBJ1-2|.|TRBV7-9
CASSAHNYGYTF
TGTGCCAGCAGCGCCCATAACTATGGCTACACCTTC
>.|TRBJ1-1|.|TRBV6-5
CASSYGSNTEAFF
TGTGCCAGCAGTTACGGGTCTAACACTGAAGCTTTCTTT
>TRBD2|TRBJ2-3|.|TRBV6-6
CASSETSGTDTQYF
TGTGCCAGCAGTGAGACTAGCGGCACAGATACGCAGTATTTT
>TRBD2|TRBJ2-2|.|TRBV15
CATSRGGGPGELFF
TGTGCCACCAGCAGAGGGGGAGGGCCCGGGGAGCTGTTTTTT
>.|TRBJ1-1|.|TRBV5-1
CASSLFTGPTGDTEAFF
TGCGCCAGCAGCTTATTTACGGGGCCGACGGGAGACACTGAAGCTTTCTTT
>.|TRBJ2-3|.|TRBV30
CAWTKRLGGIADTQYF
TGTGCCTGGACCAAAAGGCTCGGCGGCATAGCAGATACGCAGTATTTT
>.|TRBJ1-1|few|TRBV9
CARSGGGGTEAFF
TGTGCCCGCAGCGGGGGAGGGGGCACTGAAGCTTTCTTT
>.|TRBJ2-6|.|TRBV2
CASEETFYSGANVLTF
TGTGCCAGCGAGGAGACATTTTACTCTGGGGCCAACGTCCTGACTTTC
>TRBD1|TRBJ2-2|.|TRBV29-1
CSATDRARTGELFF
TGCAGCGCCACGGACAGGGCCCGGACCGGGGAGCTGTTTTTT